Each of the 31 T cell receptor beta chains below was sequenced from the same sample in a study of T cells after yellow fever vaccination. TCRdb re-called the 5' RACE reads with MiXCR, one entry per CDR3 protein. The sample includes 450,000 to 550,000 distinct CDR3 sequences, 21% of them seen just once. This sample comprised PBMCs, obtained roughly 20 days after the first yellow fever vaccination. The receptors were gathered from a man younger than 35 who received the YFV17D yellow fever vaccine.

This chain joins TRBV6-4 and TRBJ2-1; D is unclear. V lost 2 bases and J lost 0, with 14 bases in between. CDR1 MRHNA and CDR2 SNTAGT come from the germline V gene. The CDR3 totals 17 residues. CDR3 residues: CASSDIEKRSSYNEQFF. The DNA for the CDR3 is TGTGCCAGCAGTGACATCGAAAAGCGAAGCTCCTACAATGAGCAGTTCTTC.

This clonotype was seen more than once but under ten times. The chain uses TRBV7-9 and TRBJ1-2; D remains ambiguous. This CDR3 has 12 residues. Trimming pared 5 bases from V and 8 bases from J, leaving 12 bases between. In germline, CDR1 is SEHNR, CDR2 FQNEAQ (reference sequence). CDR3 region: CASSDDDGGYTF. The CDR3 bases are TGTGCCAGCAGCGACGATGATGGCGGCTACACCTTC.

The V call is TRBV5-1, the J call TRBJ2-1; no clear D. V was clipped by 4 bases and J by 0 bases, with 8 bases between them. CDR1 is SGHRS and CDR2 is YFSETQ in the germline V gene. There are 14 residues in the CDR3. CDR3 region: CASSPSTSYNEQFF. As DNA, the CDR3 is TGCGCCAGCAGCCCTTCTACCTCCTACAATGAGCAGTTCTTC.

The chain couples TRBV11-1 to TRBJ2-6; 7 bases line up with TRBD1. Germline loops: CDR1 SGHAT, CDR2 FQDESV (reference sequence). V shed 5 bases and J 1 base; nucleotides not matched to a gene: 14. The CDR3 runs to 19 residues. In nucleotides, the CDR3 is TGTGCCAGCAGCCCCTCCTCCGGGACAGTTAGATCTGGGGCCAACGTCCTGACTTTC. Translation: CASSPSSGTVRSGANVLTF.

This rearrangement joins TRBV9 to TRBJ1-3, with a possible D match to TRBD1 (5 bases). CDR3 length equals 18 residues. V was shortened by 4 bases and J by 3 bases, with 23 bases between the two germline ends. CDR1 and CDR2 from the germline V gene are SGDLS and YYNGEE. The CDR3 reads CASSRTLRGTSGGNTIYF. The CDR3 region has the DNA TGTGCCAGCAGCCGGACCCTAAGAGGGACTTCCGGTGGAAACACCATATATTTT.

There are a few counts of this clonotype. The CDR3, as DNA: TGCGCCAGCAGGGTCACCGGGGGCCAGAACACCGGGGAGCTGTTTTTT. Its translation: CASRVTGGQNTGELFF. The rearrangement links TRBV5-1 to TRBJ2-2; D tentatively reads TRBD1 or TRBD2 (6 bases each). From germline, CDR1 is SGHRS and CDR2 YFSETQ. The CDR3 runs 16 residues. Trimming left V 5 bases short and J 1 base short, with 15 bases between.

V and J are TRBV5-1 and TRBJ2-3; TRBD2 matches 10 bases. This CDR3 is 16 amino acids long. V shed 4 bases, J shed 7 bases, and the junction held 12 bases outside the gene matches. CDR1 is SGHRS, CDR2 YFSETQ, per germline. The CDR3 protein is CASSPAPSGGSHTQYF. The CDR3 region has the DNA TGCGCCAGCAGCCCAGCCCCTAGCGGGGGATCTCATACGCAGTATTTT.

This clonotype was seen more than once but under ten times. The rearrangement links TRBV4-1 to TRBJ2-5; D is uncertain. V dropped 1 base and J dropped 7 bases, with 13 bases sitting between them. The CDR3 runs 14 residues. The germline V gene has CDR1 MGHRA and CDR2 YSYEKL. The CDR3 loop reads CASSQGTSVGTQYF. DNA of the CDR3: TGCGCCAGCAGCCAAGGCACATCCGTTGGGACCCAGTACTTC.

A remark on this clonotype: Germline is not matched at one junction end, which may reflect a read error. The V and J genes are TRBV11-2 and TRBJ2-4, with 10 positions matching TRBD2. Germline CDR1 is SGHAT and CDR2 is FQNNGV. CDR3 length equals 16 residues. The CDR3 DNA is TGTGCCAGCAACTTAAATAGCGGGGGGTCGTTAAACATTCAGTACTTC. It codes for CASNLNSGGSLNIQYF.

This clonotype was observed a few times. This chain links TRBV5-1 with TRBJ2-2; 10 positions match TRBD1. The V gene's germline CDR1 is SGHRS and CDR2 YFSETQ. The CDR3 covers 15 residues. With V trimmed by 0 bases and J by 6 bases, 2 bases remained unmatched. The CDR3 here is CASSLEGQGPGELFF. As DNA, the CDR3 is TGCGCCAGCAGCTTGGAGGGACAGGGGCCCGGGGAGCTGTTTTTT.

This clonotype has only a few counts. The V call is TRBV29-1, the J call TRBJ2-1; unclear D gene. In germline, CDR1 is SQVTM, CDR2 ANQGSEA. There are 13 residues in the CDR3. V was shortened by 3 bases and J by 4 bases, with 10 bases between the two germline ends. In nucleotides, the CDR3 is TGCAGCGTTGATACCTGGGATTACAATGAGCAGTTCTTC. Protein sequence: CSVDTWDYNEQFF.

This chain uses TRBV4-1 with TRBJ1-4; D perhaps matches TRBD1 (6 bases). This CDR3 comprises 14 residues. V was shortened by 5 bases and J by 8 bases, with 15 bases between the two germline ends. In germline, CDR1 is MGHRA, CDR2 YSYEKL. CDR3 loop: CASSSSRGGEKLFF. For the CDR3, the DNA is TGCGCCAGCAGCTCCTCCAGGGGCGGGGAAAAACTGTTTTTT.

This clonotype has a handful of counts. CDR3 residues: CSAPLASGGINNEQFF. CDR3 coding DNA: TGCAGTGCTCCACTAGCATCCGGGGGGATAAATAATGAGCAGTTCTTC. V usage is TRBV20-1 and J usage is TRBJ2-1; 7 nucleotides agree with TRBD2. The CDR3 is 16 amino acids. Germline V lookup: CDR1 DFQATT, CDR2 SNEGSKA (reference sequence). V shed 5 bases, J shed 7 bases, and the junction held 17 bases outside the gene matches.

The CDR3 loop is CASSGTDETNTQYF. CDR3 nucleotides: TGTGCCAGCAGTGGGACAGATGAAACAAATACGCAGTATTTT. The chain has TRBV6-2 or TRBV6-3 and TRBJ2-3; 7 positions match TRBD1. Losses at the gene ends were 5 bases for V and 7 bases for J; bases not matched to a gene: 9. The CDR3 consists of 14 residues. CDR1 and CDR2 (germline): MNHEY, SVGEGT.

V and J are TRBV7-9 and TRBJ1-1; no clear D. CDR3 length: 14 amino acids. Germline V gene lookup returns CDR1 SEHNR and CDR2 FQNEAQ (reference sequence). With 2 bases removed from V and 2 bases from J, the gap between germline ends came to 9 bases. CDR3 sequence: CASSLTQINTEAFF. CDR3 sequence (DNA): TGTGCCAGCAGCTTAACACAGATAAACACTGAAGCTTTCTTT. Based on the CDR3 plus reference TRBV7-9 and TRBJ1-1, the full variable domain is DTGVSQNPRHKITKRGQNVTFRCDPISEHNRLYWYRQTLGQGPEFLTYFQNEAQLEKSRLLSDRFSAERPKGSFSTLEIQRTEQGDSAMYLCASSLTQINTEAFFGQGTRLTVV.

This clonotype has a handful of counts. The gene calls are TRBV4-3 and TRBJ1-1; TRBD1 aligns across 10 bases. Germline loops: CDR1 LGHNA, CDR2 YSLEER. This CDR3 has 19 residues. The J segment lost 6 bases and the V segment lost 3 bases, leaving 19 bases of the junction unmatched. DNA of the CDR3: TGCGCCAGCAGCCACCGACTTTACGACCGGGACAGGGGAAGATCTGAAGCTTTCTTT. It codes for CASSHRLYDRDRGRSEAFF.

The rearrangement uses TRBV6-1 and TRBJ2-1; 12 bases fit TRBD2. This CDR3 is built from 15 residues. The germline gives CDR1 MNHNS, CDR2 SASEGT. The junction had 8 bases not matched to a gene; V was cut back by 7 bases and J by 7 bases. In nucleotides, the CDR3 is TGTGCCAGCATGTGGACTAGCGGGGTGGGAAATGAGCAGTTCTTC. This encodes CASMWTSGVGNEQFF.

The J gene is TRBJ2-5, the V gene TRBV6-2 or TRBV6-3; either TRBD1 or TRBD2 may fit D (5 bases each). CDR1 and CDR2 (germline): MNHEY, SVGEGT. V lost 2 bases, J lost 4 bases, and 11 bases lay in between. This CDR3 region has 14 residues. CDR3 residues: CASSYGTMGETQYF. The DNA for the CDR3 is TGTGCCAGCAGTTACGGGACGATGGGAGAGACCCAGTACTTC.

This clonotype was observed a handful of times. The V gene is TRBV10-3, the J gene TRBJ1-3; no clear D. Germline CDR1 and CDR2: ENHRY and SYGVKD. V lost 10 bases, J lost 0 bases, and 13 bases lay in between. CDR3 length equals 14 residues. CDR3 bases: TGTGCCACCGAAAACACCTACTCTGGAAACACCATATATTTT. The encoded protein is CATENTYSGNTIYF.

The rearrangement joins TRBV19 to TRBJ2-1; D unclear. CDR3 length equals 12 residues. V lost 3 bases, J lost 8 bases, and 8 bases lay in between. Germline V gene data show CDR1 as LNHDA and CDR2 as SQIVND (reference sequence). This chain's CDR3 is CASSMVGYEQFF. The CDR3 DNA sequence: TGTGCCAGTAGTATGGTTGGCTATGAGCAGTTCTTC.

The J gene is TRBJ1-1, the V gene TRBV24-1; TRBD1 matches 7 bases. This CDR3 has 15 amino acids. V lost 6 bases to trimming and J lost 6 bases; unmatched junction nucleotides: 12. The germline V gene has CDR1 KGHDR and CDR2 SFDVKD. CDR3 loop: CATSPGVEGAAEAFF. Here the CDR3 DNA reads TGTGCCACCAGTCCCGGGGTGGAGGGGGCGGCTGAAGCTTTCTTT.

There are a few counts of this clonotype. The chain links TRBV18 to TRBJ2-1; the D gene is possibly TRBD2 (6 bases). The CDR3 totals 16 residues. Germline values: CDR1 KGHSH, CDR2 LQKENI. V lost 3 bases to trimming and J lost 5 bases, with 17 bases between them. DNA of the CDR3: TGTGCCAGCTCACCCATGCGGGACTTAACGGACAATGAGCAGTTCTTC. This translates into CASSPMRDLTDNEQFF.

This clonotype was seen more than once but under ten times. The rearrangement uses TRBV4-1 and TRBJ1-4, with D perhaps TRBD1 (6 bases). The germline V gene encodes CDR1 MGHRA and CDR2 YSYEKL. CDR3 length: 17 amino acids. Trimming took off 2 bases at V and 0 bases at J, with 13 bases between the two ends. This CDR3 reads CASSQPRGGSTNEKLFF. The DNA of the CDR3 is TGCGCCAGCAGCCAACCCCGAGGGGGTTCAACTAATGAAAAACTGTTTTTT.

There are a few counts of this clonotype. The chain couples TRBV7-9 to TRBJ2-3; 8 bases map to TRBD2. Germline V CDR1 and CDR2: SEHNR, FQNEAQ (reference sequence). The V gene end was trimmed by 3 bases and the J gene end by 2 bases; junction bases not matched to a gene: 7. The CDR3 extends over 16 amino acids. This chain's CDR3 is CASSFGSGGTTDTQYF. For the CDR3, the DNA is TGTGCCAGCAGCTTCGGCAGCGGGGGTACCACAGATACGCAGTATTTT.

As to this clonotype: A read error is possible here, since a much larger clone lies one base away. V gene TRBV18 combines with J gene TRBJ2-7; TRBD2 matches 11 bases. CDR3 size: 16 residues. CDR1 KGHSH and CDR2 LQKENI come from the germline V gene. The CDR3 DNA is TGTGCCAGCTCACCCTCTGGGACTAGCGGTACCTACGAGCAGAACTTC. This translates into CASSPSGTSGTYEQNF. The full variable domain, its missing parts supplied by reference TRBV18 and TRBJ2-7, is NAGVMQNPRHLVRRRGQEARLRCSPMKGHSHVYWYRQLPEEGLKFMVYLQKENIIDESGMPKERFSAEFPKEGPSILRIQQVVRGDSAAYFCASSPSGTSGTYEQNFGPGTRLTVT.

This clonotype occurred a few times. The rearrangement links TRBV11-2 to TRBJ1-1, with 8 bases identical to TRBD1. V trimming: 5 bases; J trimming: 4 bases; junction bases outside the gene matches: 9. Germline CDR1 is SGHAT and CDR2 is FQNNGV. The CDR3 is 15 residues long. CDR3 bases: TGTGCCAGCAGCGCGTTAGGGACAGGCAGCACTGAAGCTTTCTTT. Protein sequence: CASSALGTGSTEAFF.

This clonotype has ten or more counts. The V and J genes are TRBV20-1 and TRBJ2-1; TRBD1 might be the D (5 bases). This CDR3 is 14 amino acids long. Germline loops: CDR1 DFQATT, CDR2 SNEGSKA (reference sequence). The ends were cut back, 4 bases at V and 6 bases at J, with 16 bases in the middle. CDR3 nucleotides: TGCAGTGCTACCCCATCCGGCAGGGTCAATGAGCAGTTCTTC. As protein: CSATPSGRVNEQFF.

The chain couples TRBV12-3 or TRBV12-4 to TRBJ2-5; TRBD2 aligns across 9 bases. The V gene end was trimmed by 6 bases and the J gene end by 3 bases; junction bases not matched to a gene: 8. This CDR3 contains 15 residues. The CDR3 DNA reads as TGTGCCAGCAGGCCAGCTTTAGCGGGGGAAGAGACCCAGTACTTC. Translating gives CASRPALAGEETQYF.

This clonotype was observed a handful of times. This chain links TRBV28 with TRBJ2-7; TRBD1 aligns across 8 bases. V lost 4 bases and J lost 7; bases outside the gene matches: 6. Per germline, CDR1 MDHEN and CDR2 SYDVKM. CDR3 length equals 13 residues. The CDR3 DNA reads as TGTGCCAGCAGTTCCGGACAGGGTAAAGAGCAGTACGTC. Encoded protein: CASSSGQGKEQYV.

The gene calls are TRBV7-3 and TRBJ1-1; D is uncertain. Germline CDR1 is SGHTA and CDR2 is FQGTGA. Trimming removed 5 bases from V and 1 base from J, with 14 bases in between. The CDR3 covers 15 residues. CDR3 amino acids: CASSQAGNTNTEAFF. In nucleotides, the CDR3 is TGTGCCAGCAGCCAAGCCGGGAATACGAACACTGAAGCTTTCTTT.

DNA for the CDR3: TGTGCCAGCAGCATCTCGGGGAGGGGACCGGGGTTCTTC. As protein: CASSISGRGPGFF. The genes are TRBV21-1 and TRBJ2-1; TRBD2 is the table's D call, not checked against the DNA. TRBV21-1 corresponds to a pseudogene. There are 13 residues in the CDR3.